The source of this TCR beta chain is a study of blood T cell repertoires in COVID-19. Clones were read by immunoSEQ multiplex PCR, and TCRdb kept only the in-frame ones, dropping some. The sample includes roughly 150,000 clones, about 85% of them seen just once. Sequencing was carried out using peripheral blood. The receptor was derived from an older woman with COVID-19, enrolled during active disease.

The CDR3 nucleotides are TGTGCCAGCAGTCGTAGGACAACACAAGAGACCCAGTACTTC. Its translation is CASSRRTTQETQYF. The chain employs TRBV28 and TRBJ2-5, with D perhaps matching TRBD1 (5 bases). This CDR3 is built from 14 residues. V was cut by 5 bases and J by 2 bases, with 12 bases left in between. The germline V gene has CDR1 MDHEN and CDR2 SYDVKM.